This passage covers 21 T cell receptor beta chains from one sample sequenced in a study of blood T cell repertoires in COVID-19. Using immunoSEQ multiplex PCR, the repertoire was profiled, and TCRdb retains in-frame clones only, with some absent. Of 70,000 to 100,000 clones detected, about 90% appear once; the ten largest clones hold roughly 8.1%. The source material was peripheral blood. The receptors were sampled from a woman in her seventies with acute or convalescent COVID-19.

The chain combines TRBV18 with TRBJ2-1; 12 positions match TRBD2. CDR1 is KGHSH and CDR2 is LQKENI in the germline V gene. The CDR3 totals 15 residues. Trimming at V came to 6 bases and at J to 5 bases, leaving 5 bases not matched to a gene. The CDR3 sequence: CASSLRLAGDNEQFF. As DNA, the CDR3 is TGTGCCAGCTCGCTACGACTAGCGGGAGACAATGAGCAGTTCTTC. Using reference TRBV18 and TRBJ2-1 for the parts outside the CDR3, the full variable domain is NAGVMQNPRHLVRRRGQEARLRCSPMKGHSHVYWYRQLPEEGLKFMVYLQKENIIDESGMPKERFSAEFPKEGPSILRIQQVVRGDSAAYFCASSLRLAGDNEQFFGPGTRLTVL.

The V and J genes are TRBV27 and TRBJ2-5; 8 nucleotides align to TRBD2. The CDR3 length is 18 residues. CDR1 is MNHEY and CDR2 is SMNVEV in the germline V gene (reference sequence). Trimming at V came to 2 bases and at J to 1 base, leaving 12 bases not matched to a gene. CDR3 DNA: TGTGCCAGCAGTTTACGTCCCAGGAGCGGGAGTTTCCAAGAGACCCAGTACTTC. Translated, it gives CASSLRPRSGSFQETQYF.

The rearrangement joins TRBV14 to TRBJ2-7; D is unresolved. CDR1 and CDR2 from the germline V gene are SGHDN and FVKESK. The CDR3 spans 12 residues. V lost 5 bases to trimming and J lost 0 bases, with 5 bases between them. The CDR3 coding sequence is TGTGCCAGCAGCTTCAGCTCCTACGAGCAGTACTTC. It specifies CASSFSSYEQYF.

This clone was observed once. This chain uses TRBV6-5 with TRBJ2-1, with TRBD1 matching 10 bases. This CDR3 region has 16 residues. The V gene end was trimmed by 2 bases and the J gene end by 4 bases; junction bases not matched to a gene: 5. CDR1 is MNHEY and CDR2 is SVGAGI in the germline V gene. This chain's CDR3 is CASSYGTGVGYNEQFF. CDR3 in DNA: TGTGCCAGCAGTTACGGGACAGGGGTAGGGTACAATGAGCAGTTCTTC.

In DNA, the CDR3 is TGCGCCAGCAGCCAAGACCGCTACTCCTACAATGAGCAGTTCTTC. The encoded protein is CASSQDRYSYNEQFF. The chain employs TRBV4-1 and TRBJ2-1; D unresolved. In germline, CDR1 is MGHRA, CDR2 YSYEKL. The CDR3 totals 15 residues. Deletions cut 0 bases from V and 0 bases from J, with 6 bases between.

The CDR3 sequence: CASSKQGANYGYTF. DNA of the CDR3: TGTGCCAGTAGTAAACAGGGGGCGAACTATGGCTACACCTTC. V and J are TRBV19 and TRBJ1-2, with 9 bases that match TRBD1. The CDR3 extends over 14 amino acids. Trimming took 4 bases from V and 2 from J; bases not matched to a gene: 2. The germline gives CDR1 LNHDA, CDR2 SQIVND (reference sequence).

The genes are TRBV5-1 and TRBJ1-4; TRBD1 matches 8 bases. This CDR3 is built from 15 residues. Per germline, CDR1 SGHRS and CDR2 YFSETQ. J was trimmed by 5 bases and V by 3 bases; bases with no gene match: 6. The CDR3 sequence: CASSSDRGWNEKLFF. CDR3 coding DNA: TGCGCCAGCAGCTCCGACAGGGGTTGGAATGAAAAACTGTTTTTT.

A word on this clone: This sample includes further DNA sequences coding for the same CDR3. The rearrangement joins TRBV5-1 to TRBJ2-7; 11 bases align to TRBD2. CDR1 SGHRS and CDR2 YFSETQ come from the germline V gene. CDR3 length: 16 residues. V was clipped by 0 bases and J by 3 bases; unmatched bases: 5. The CDR3 DNA sequence: TGCGCCAGCAGCTTGGACCTAGCGGGAGGCAGCTACGAGCAGTACTTC. Translation gives CASSLDLAGGSYEQYF.

This chain connects TRBV5-1 to TRBJ1-1, with no clear D. From germline, CDR1 is SGHRS and CDR2 YFSETQ. The CDR3 length is 15 residues. Trimming pared 3 bases from V and 1 base from J, leaving 13 bases between. The CDR3 here is CASSSLGGPNTEAFF. CDR3 nucleotide sequence: TGCGCCAGCAGCTCGCTTGGAGGACCGAACACTGAAGCTTTCTTT.

V usage is TRBV4-1 and J usage is TRBJ2-1, with D possibly being TRBD1 (6 bases). Germline assignment: CDR1 MGHRA and CDR2 YSYEKL. The V end was cut by 4 bases, the J end by 10 bases, with 11 bases between. The CDR3 extends over 12 amino acids. CDR3 nucleotides: TGCGCCAGCAGCCCAGGGGCAGGGGAGCAGTTCTTC. Its protein product is CASSPGAGEQFF.

There are a few counts of this clone. This chain uses TRBV7-9 with TRBJ2-7; perhaps TRBD1 as D (5 bases). This CDR3 is 13 amino acids long. Germline CDR1 and CDR2: SEHNR and FQNEAQ (reference sequence). Trimming removed 5 bases at V and 2 bases at J, with 10 bases between. The CDR3 loop reads CASSKDIAYEQYF. In DNA form, the CDR3 reads TGTGCCAGCAGCAAGGACATAGCCTACGAGCAGTACTTC.

The V gene is TRBV19, the J gene TRBJ2-7; possibly TRBD2 for D (7 bases). Between the trimmed V and J ends, which lost 2 bases and 4 bases, there was a span of 15 bases. This CDR3 is built from 15 residues. Germline assignment: CDR1 LNHDA and CDR2 SQIVND (reference sequence). The DNA for the CDR3 is TGTGCCAGTAGTATAATCCCAGGGGAGGGTTACGAGCAGTACTTC. Translation: CASSIIPGEGYEQYF.

This chain joins TRBV7-8 and TRBJ2-5; 7 bases are shared with TRBD1. The CDR3 extends over 15 amino acids. Germline values: CDR1 SGHVS, CDR2 FQNEAQ. Trimming cost V 4 bases and J 5 bases; bases outside gene matches: 10. The CDR3, as DNA: TGTGCCAGCAGCTATGAAGAGGGGGCCTTTGAGACCCAGTACTTC. Encoded protein: CASSYEEGAFETQYF.

The J gene is TRBJ2-5, the V gene TRBV5-6, with 9 bases lining up with TRBD1. The length of the CDR3 is 15 residues. Germline V gene sequence: CDR1 SGHDT, CDR2 YYEEEE. V dropped 4 bases and J dropped 7; count of bases not matched to a gene: 11. The chain's CDR3 is CASSIPGTGFGTQYF. CDR3 nucleotides: TGTGCCAGCAGCATTCCCGGGACAGGGTTCGGGACCCAGTACTTC.

CDR3 DNA: TGTGCCAGCAGCTTAGTTAGGGGGAATTCACCCCTCCACTTT. It encodes CASSLVRGNSPLHF. The chain employs TRBV11-2 and TRBJ1-6, with D perhaps matching TRBD1 (6 bases). CDR1 and CDR2 (germline): SGHAT, FQNNGV. This CDR3 contains 14 residues. The V and J ends lost 1 base and 7 bases respectively, with 8 bases between them.

This clone was seen a single time. This chain joins TRBV2 and TRBJ2-7; possible D gene TRBD1, 6 bases. Trimming removed 7 bases at V and 5 bases at J, with 18 bases between. This CDR3 contains 14 residues. CDR1 is SNHLY, CDR2 FYNNEI, per germline. In nucleotides, the CDR3 is TGTGCCAGCACCGGAGACAGGTGGACGGACGAGCAGTACTTC. It encodes CASTGDRWTDEQYF.

The chain has TRBV19 and TRBJ1-1, with 11 nucleotides matching TRBD1. This CDR3 region has 15 residues. With V trimmed by 7 bases and J by 2 bases, 6 bases remained unmatched. Germline CDR1 LNHDA, CDR2 SQIVND (reference sequence). CDR3 in amino acids: CASTGTGGINTEAFF. The CDR3 nucleotides read TGTGCCAGTACCGGGACAGGGGGAATTAACACTGAAGCTTTCTTT.

This chain connects TRBV19 to TRBJ1-2, with TRBD1 identical over 8 bases. CDR1 and CDR2 from the germline V gene are LNHDA and SQIVND (reference sequence). Germline trimming cut 5 bases from V and 8 bases from J; bases unmatched to any gene: 10. This CDR3 is 14 amino acids long. The CDR3 is CASSPLDRVIGYTF. CDR3 bases: TGTGCCAGTAGTCCCCTGGACAGGGTGATAGGCTACACCTTC.

V usage is TRBV9 and J usage is TRBJ1-3; no reliable D call. Trimming shortened V by 8 bases and J by 0 bases, and 12 bases separated the two germline ends. The germline gives CDR1 SGDLS, CDR2 YYNGEE. The CDR3 consists of 14 residues. The chain's CDR3 is CASDGSFSGNTIYF. The CDR3 DNA reads as TGTGCCAGTGACGGGTCGTTCTCTGGAAACACCATATATTTT.

The V and J genes are TRBV18 and TRBJ2-1; 11 bases agree with TRBD1. With 3 bases clipped from V and 7 bases from J, the junction kept 11 bases outside the gene matches. The CDR3 runs to 17 residues. The germline CDR1 and CDR2 sequences are KGHSH and LQKENI. The CDR3 bases are TGTGCCAGCTCACCTGTATCGGACAGGGGGCGGTTGAATGAGCAGTTCTTC. It specifies CASSPVSDRGRLNEQFF.

The chain is built from TRBV19 and TRBJ2-2; no clear D gene. The CDR3 totals 14 residues. Germline CDR1 and CDR2: LNHDA and SQIVND (reference sequence). V lost 4 bases and J 1 base, leaving 7 bases between the germline ends. CDR3 residues: CASSTRQNTGELFF. DNA for the CDR3: TGTGCCAGTAGTACCCGACAGAACACCGGGGAGCTGTTTTTT.